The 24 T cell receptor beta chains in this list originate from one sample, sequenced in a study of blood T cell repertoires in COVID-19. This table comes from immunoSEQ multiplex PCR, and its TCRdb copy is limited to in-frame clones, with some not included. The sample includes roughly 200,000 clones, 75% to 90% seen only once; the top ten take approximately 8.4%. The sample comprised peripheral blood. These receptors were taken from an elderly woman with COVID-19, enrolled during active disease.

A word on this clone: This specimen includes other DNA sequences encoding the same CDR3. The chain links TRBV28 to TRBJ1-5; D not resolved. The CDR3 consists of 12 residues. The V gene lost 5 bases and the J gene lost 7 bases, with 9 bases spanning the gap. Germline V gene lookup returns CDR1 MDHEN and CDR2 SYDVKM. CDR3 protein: CASSLLRQPQHF. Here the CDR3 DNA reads TGTGCCAGCAGTCTCCTCCGGCAGCCCCAGCATTTT.

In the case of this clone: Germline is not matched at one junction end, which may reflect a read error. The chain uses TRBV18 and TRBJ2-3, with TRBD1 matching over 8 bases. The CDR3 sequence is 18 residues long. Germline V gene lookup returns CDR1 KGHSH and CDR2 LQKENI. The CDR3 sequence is CASSPRQSGQGLTDTQYF. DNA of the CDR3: TGTGCCAGCTCCCCACGCCAGTCTGGACAGGGCCTTACAGATACGCAGTATTTT.

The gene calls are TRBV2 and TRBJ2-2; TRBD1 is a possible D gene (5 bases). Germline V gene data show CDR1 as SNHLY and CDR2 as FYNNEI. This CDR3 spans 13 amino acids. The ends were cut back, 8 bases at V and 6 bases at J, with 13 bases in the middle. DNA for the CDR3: TGTGCCAGCGCGCAGGCCAGGGCCGGGGAGCTGTTTTTT. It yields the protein CASAQARAGELFF.

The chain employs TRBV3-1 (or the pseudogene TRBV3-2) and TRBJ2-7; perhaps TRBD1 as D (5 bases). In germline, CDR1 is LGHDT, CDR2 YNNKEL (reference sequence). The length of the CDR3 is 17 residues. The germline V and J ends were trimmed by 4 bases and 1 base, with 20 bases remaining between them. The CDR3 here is CASSRQVSRAFSYEQYF. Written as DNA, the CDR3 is TGTGCCAGCAGCCGGCAAGTGTCCAGGGCCTTTTCCTACGAGCAGTACTTC.

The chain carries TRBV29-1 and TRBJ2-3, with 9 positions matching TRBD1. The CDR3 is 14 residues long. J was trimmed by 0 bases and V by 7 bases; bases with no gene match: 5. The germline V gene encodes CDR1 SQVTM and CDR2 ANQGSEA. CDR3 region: CSAGQGISTDTQYF. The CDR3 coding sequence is TGCAGCGCCGGACAGGGGATTAGCACAGATACGCAGTATTTT.

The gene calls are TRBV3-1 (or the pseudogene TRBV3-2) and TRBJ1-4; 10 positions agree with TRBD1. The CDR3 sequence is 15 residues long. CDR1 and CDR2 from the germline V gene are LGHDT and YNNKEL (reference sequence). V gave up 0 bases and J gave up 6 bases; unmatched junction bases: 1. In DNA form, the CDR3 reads TGTGCCAGCAGCCAAGATGGGACAGGGGATGAAAAACTGTTTTTT. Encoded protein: CASSQDGTGDEKLFF.

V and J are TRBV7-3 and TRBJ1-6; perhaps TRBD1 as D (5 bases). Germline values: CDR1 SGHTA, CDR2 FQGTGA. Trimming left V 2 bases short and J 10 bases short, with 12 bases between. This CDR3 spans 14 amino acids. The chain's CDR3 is CASSLGGIGSPLHF. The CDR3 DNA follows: TGTGCCAGCAGCTTAGGGGGGATCGGCTCACCCCTCCACTTT.

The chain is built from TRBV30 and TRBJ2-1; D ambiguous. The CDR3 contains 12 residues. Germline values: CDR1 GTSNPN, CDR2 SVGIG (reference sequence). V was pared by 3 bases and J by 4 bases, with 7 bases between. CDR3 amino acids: CAWSPSYNEQFF. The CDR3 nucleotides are TGTGCCTGGAGCCCCTCGTACAATGAGCAGTTCTTC. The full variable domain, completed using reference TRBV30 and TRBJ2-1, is SQTIHQWPATLVQPVGSPLSLECTVEGTSNPNLYWYRQAAGRGLQLLFYSVGIGQISSEVPQNLSASRPQDRQFILSSKKLLLSDSGFYLCAWSPSYNEQFFGPGTRLTVL.

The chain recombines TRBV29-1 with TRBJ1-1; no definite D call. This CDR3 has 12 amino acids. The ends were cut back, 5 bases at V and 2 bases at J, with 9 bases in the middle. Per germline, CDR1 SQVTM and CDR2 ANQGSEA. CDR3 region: CSVSGQNTEAFF. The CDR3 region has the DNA TGCAGCGTTAGCGGCCAAAACACTGAAGCTTTCTTT.

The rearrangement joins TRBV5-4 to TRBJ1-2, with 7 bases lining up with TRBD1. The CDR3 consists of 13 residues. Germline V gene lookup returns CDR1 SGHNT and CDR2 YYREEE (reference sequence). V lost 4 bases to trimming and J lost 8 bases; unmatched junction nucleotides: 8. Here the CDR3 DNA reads TGTGCCAGCAGCCTACAGGGGAGTAGAGGCTACACCTTC. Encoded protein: CASSLQGSRGYTF.

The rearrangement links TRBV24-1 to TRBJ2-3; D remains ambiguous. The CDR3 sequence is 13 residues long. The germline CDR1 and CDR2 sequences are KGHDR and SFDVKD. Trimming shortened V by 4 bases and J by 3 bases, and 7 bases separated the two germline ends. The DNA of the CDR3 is TGTGCCACCAGTGACCCCCCGACAGATACGCAGTATTTT. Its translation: CATSDPPTDTQYF.

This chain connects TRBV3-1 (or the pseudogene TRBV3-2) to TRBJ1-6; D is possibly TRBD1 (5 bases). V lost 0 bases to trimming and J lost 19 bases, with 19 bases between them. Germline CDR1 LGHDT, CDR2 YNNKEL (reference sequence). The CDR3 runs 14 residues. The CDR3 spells CASSQDSRGMMIHF. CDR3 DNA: TGTGCCAGCAGCCAAGATAGTCGGGGGATGATGATTCACTTT.

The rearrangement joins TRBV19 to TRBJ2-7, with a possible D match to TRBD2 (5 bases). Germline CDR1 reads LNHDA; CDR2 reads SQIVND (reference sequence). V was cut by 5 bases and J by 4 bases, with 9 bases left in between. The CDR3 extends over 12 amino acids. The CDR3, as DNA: TGTGCCAGTAGTGCGGGCGGGTACGAGCAGTACTTC. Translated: CASSAGGYEQYF.

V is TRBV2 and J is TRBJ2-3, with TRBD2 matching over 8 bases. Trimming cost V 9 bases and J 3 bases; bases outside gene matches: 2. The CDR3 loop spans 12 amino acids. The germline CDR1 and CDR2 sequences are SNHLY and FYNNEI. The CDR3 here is CASSGNTDTQYF. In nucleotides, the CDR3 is TGTGCCAGTAGCGGGAATACAGATACGCAGTATTTT.

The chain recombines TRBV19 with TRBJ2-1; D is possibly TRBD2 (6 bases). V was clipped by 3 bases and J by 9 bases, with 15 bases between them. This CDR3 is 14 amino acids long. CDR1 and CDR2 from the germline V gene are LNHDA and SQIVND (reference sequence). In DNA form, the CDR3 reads TGTGCCAGTAGTATTGGACGGGGGTACGGTGAGCAGTTCTTC. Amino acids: CASSIGRGYGEQFF.

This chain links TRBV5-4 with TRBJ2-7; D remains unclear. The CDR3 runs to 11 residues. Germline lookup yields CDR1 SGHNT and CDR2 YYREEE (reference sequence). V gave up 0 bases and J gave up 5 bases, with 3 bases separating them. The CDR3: CASSLVNEQYF. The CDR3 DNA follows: TGTGCCAGCAGCTTGGTTAACGAGCAGTACTTC.

CDR3 in amino acids: CASSRGGPSYEQYF. The CDR3 nucleotides read TGTGCCAGCAGCCGAGGGGGGCCCTCCTACGAGCAGTACTTC. The chain employs TRBV7-8 and TRBJ2-7, with D possibly called TRBD1 or TRBD2 (6 bases each). Trimming removed 5 bases at V and 0 bases at J, with 11 bases between. The germline V gene has CDR1 SGHVS and CDR2 FQNEAQ. The CDR3 runs to 14 residues.

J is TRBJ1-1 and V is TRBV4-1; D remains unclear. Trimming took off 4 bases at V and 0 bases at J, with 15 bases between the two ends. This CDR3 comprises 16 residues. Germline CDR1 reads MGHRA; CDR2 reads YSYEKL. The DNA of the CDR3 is TGCGCCAGCAGCCTTGTCCGAGGCAGACTGAACACTGAAGCTTTCTTT. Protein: CASSLVRGRLNTEAFF.

CDR3 DNA sequence: TGTGCCAGCAGCCAAGAGCTTAGCGGGAGGCCGAACACCGGGGAGCTGTTTTTT. Translation: CASSQELSGRPNTGELFF. The chain joins TRBV4-2 to TRBJ2-2; 10 bases align to TRBD2. This CDR3 region has 18 residues. V gave up 0 bases and J gave up 0 bases; unmatched junction bases: 4. The germline CDR1 and CDR2 sequences are LGHNA and YNFKEQ.

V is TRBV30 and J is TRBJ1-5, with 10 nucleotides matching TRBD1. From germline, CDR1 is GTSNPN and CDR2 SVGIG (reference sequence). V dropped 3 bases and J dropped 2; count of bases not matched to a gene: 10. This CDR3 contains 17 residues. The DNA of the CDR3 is TGTGCCTGGAGCTCCGACAGGGGGCGAAGAGGCAATCAGCCCCAGCATTTT. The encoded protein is CAWSSDRGRRGNQPQHF.

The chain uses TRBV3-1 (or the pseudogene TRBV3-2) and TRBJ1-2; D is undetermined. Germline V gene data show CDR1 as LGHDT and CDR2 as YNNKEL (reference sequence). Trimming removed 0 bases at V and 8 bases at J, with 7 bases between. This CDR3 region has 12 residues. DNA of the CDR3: TGTGCCAGCAGCCAAGAGAGGAGCGGCTACACCTTC. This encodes CASSQERSGYTF.

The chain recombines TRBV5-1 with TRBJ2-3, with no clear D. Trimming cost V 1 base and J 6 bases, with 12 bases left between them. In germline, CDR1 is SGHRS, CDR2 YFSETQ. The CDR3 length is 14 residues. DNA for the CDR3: TGCGCCAGCAGCTTGAACTGGAGAGCGGATACGCAGTATTTT. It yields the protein CASSLNWRADTQYF.

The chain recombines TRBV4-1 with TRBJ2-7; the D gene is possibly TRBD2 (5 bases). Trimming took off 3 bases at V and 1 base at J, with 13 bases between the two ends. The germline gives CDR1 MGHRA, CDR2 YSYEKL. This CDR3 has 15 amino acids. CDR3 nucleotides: TGCGCCAGCAGCCAGTTAGCAGGAGGATCCTACGAGCAGTACTTC. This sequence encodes CASSQLAGGSYEQYF.

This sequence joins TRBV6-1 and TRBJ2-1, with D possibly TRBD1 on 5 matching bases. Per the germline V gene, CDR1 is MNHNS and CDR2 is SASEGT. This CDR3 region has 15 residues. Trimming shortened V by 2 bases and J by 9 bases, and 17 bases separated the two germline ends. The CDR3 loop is CASSEPGRGFGEQFF. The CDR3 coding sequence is TGTGCCAGCAGTGAACCGGGTAGGGGTTTCGGTGAGCAGTTCTTC.